The 12 T cell receptor beta chains reported below all come from one sample, sequenced in a study of OX40 agonist ivuxolimab in advanced cancers. Assay used: immunoSEQ multiplex PCR; TCRdb lists only in-frame clones, some missing. The repertoire includes about 61,000 clones, around 90% of them detected once, and under 2.5% sits in the top ten. The material sequenced was CD4+ or CD8+ T cells sorted from blood, taken in a trial of the OX40 agonist ivuxolimab. These receptor sequences come from an adult with an advanced solid tumor such as melanoma, head and neck, liver or kidney cancer.

This clone appeared a single time. The gene calls are TRBV5-6 and TRBJ1-4, with 7 bases lining up with TRBD1. Trimming removed 5 bases from V and 8 bases from J; junction bases left unmatched: 15. There are 16 residues in the CDR3. Germline CDR1 and CDR2: SGHDT and YYEEEE. DNA of the CDR3: TGTGCCAGCAGTTCATTACCGACAGGGTTGGGAGAAAAACTGTTTTTT. Its translation is CASSSLPTGLGEKLFF. Full variable domain (rest looked up from reference TRBV5-6 and TRBJ1-4): DAGVTQSPTHLIKTRGQQVTLRCSPKSGHDTVSWYQQALGQGPQFIFQYYEEEERQRGNFPDRFSGHQFPNYSSELNVNALLLGDSALYLCASSSLPTGLGEKLFFGSGTQLSVL.

The chain joins TRBV14 to TRBJ1-1; D is undetermined. The CDR3 sequence is 11 residues long. The germline V gene has CDR1 SGHDN and CDR2 FVKESK. V lost 5 bases and J 8 bases, leaving 9 bases between the germline ends. The CDR3 is CASSYAGEAFF. The CDR3 nucleotides read TGTGCCAGCAGCTACGCTGGGGAAGCTTTCTTT.

V usage is TRBV29-1 and J usage is TRBJ1-5, with D uncertain. This CDR3 has 15 amino acids. V lost 8 bases and J 0 bases, leaving 17 bases between the germline ends. Germline V gene sequence: CDR1 SQVTM, CDR2 ANQGSEA. CDR3 residues: CSPRHFKNSNQPQHF. The DNA of the CDR3 is TGCAGCCCACGGCACTTCAAGAATAGCAATCAGCCCCAGCATTTT.

This clone was picked up one time. V and J are TRBV15 and TRBJ1-2; D is unresolved. The CDR3 contains 15 residues. V was shortened by 0 bases and J by 4 bases, with 12 bases between the two germline ends. Germline CDR1 is LNHNV and CDR2 is YYDKDF (reference sequence). As DNA, the CDR3 is TGTGCCACCAGCAGAGATTTTATTACTCCCTATGGCTACACCTTC. Translating it yields CATSRDFITPYGYTF.

The V gene is TRBV28, the J gene TRBJ2-2; D is unclear. Germline values: CDR1 MDHEN, CDR2 SYDVKM. The V end was cut by 8 bases, the J end by 0 bases, with 7 bases between. The CDR3 runs to 13 residues. DNA of the CDR3: TGTGCCAGCTACCGCGCGAACACCGGGGAGCTGTTTTTT. Its translation: CASYRANTGELFF.

The chain carries TRBV18 and TRBJ2-2; D is unclear. The V and J ends lost 1 base and 4 bases respectively, with 7 bases between them. There are 14 residues in the CDR3. CDR1 KGHSH and CDR2 LQKENI come from the germline V gene. CDR3 DNA: TGTGCCAGCTCACCACTCCCGGGCACCGGGGAGCTGTTTTTT. Translating it yields CASSPLPGTGELFF.

J is TRBJ2-1 and V is TRBV11-3; 9 bases match TRBD2. V trimming: 1 base; J trimming: 5 bases; junction bases outside the gene matches: 12. Germline V gives CDR1 SGHNT, CDR2 YENEEA. The CDR3 has 18 amino acids. CDR3 protein: CASSLGGPGGRANNEQFF. CDR3 DNA: TGTGCCAGCAGCTTAGGTGGCCCGGGCGGGAGGGCCAACAATGAGCAGTTCTTC. Full variable domain (missing parts from reference TRBV11-3 and TRBJ2-1): EAGVVQSPRYKIIEKKQPVAFWCNPISGHNTLYWYLQNLGQGPELLIRYENEEAVDDSQLPKDRFSAERLKGVDSTLKIQPAELGDSAVYLCASSLGGPGGRANNEQFFGPGTRLTVL.

The CDR3 sequence: CAIRPRGIVDYTF. In nucleotides, the CDR3 is TGTGCCATTCGCCCCAGGGGGATTGTTGACTACACCTTC. The rearrangement links TRBV6-5 to TRBJ1-2; 7 nucleotides align to TRBD1. Germline lookup yields CDR1 MNHEY and CDR2 SVGAGI. Losses at the gene ends were 10 bases for V and 10 bases for J; bases not matched to a gene: 15. This CDR3 region has 13 residues.

The chain is built from TRBV5-1 and TRBJ1-6, with D maybe TRBD1 (6 bases). This CDR3 comprises 14 residues. Between the trimmed V and J ends, which lost 3 bases and 8 bases, there was a span of 12 bases. The germline CDR1 and CDR2 sequences are SGHRS and YFSETQ. The CDR3 protein is CASSSGQRDSPLHF. CDR3 nucleotides: TGCGCCAGCAGCTCCGGACAGCGGGATTCACCCCTCCACTTT.

The rearrangement uses TRBV15 and TRBJ1-5; possible D gene TRBD1, 5 bases. CDR3 length: 19 residues. V was clipped by 1 base and J by 0 bases, with 19 bases between them. CDR1 is LNHNV, CDR2 YYDKDF, per germline (reference sequence). The CDR3 loop reads CATSRADSLNFYSNQPQHF. The CDR3 bases are TGTGCCACCAGCAGAGCTGACAGCCTAAACTTTTATAGCAATCAGCCCCAGCATTTT. Combining the CDR3 with reference TRBV15 and TRBJ1-5 gives the whole variable domain DAMVIQNPRYQVTQFGKPVTLSCSQTLNHNVMYWYQQKSSQAPKLLFHYYDKDFNNEADTPDNFQSRRPNTSFCFLDIRSPGLGDTAMYLCATSRADSLNFYSNQPQHFGDGTRLSIL.

The chain uses TRBV30 and TRBJ1-3; tentative D call: TRBD1 (5 bases). CDR1 and CDR2 from the germline V gene are GTSNPN and SVGIG (reference sequence). V gave up 2 bases and J gave up 8 bases, with 16 bases separating them. The CDR3 runs to 14 residues. The DNA of the CDR3 is TGTGCCTGGAGTTTAAAGGGGCGGTTGGACACCATATATTTT. This codes for CAWSLKGRLDTIYF.

This chain links TRBV5-1 with TRBJ1-1, with D perhaps matching TRBD1 (6 bases). The CDR3 is 14 amino acids. V lost 2 bases to trimming and J lost 1 base, with 9 bases between them. Germline CDR1 reads SGHRS; CDR2 reads YFSETQ. The DNA of the CDR3 is TGCGCCAGCAGCTTCGAGGGGGGGAACACTGAAGCTTTCTTT. As protein: CASSFEGGNTEAFF.